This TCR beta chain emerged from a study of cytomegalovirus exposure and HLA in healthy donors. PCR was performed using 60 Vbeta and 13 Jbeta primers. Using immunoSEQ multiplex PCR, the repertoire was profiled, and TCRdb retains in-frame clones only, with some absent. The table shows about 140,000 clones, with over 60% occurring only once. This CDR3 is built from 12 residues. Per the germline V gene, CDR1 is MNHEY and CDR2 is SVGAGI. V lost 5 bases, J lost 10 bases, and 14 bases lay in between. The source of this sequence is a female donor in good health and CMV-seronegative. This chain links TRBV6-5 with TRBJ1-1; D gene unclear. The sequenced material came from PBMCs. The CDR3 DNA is TGTGCCAGCAGTCCCTCCGCAGGCTCAGCTTTCTTT. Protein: CASSPSAGSAFF.